This T cell receptor beta chain emerged from a study of T-cell reconstitution after alpha-beta-depleted transplantation in children. Remarks on this clonotype: Its specificity is unknown.

This CDR3 is 13 amino acids long. Between the trimmed V and J ends, which lost 0 bases and 6 bases, there was a span of 12 bases. Per germline, CDR1 DFQATT and CDR2 SNEGSKA (reference sequence). Unique molecular identifiers were incorporated during preparation of the TCRbeta library. A single record per CDR3 protein comes from TCRdb applying MiXCR to the PCR reads. This sample has 700,000 to 850,000 distinct CDR3 sequences, with approximately 15% found just once. Study-level points and caveats: Newly made T cells mostly supplied T-cell counts and diversity one year after transplant. High day-60 TCRbeta diversity in some patients came from surviving recipient T cells and thymic progenitors. Reportedly, only several hundred clones from non-depleted graft cells drove alpha-beta T-cell counts at about two months.

Specimen: PBMCs, mostly from graft donor cells, collected 360 days after TCRalphabeta/CD19-depleted stem cell transplant. The sequence derives from a male patient between 5 and 17 years old who had a stem cell transplant for acute lymphoblastic leukemia, so the T cells may come from the graft donor. The V and J genes are TRBV20-1 and TRBJ2-7; D remains ambiguous. This chain's CDR3 is CSARDLRRFEQYF. Written as DNA, the CDR3 is TGCAGTGCTAGAGATCTCCGCAGGTTCGAGCAGTACTTC.